A single sample gave rise to the 20 T cell receptor beta chains below, sequenced in a study of T cell clonotyping in hematopoietic cell transplantation. Described time point: recipient sample about 28 days before transplant, after cytoreduction. TCRdb's table, derived via immunoSEQ multiplex PCR, lists solely in-frame clones and lacks some. The sample lists tens of thousands of clones; about 95% were seen once. Source: peripheral blood mononuclear cells, taken before stem cell transplant. Every receptor here comes from a woman aged 45-60 years with acute myeloid leukemia. Some clones in this sample may be carry-over from other donors' samples.

The J gene is TRBJ2-6, the V gene TRBV9; D could derive from TRBD1 or TRBD2 (5 bases each). Trimming took off 0 bases at V and 1 base at J, with 14 bases between the two ends. CDR1 is SGDLS and CDR2 is YYNGEE in the germline V gene. This CDR3 is built from 18 residues. The CDR3 loop is CASSVALGDASGANVLTF. DNA of the CDR3: TGTGCCAGCAGCGTAGCCTTGGGGGACGCATCTGGGGCCAACGTCCTGACTTTC.

This clone was picked up one time. The chain links TRBV28 to TRBJ1-2; tentatively, D is TRBD1 (5 bases). The length of the CDR3 is 15 residues. The germline V and J ends were trimmed by 4 bases and 0 bases, with 12 bases remaining between them. CDR1 is MDHEN, CDR2 SYDVKM, per germline. CDR3 nucleotide sequence: TGTGCCAGCAGTTCCCAGGGCCTTCCTAACTATGGCTACACCTTC. Translation gives CASSSQGLPNYGYTF.

The chain has TRBV6-5 and TRBJ1-1; D may be TRBD1 (5 bases). The length of the CDR3 is 14 residues. V was trimmed by 4 bases and J by 6 bases, leaving 15 bases between them. Germline V gene data show CDR1 as MNHEY and CDR2 as SVGAGI. In nucleotides, the CDR3 is TGTGCCAGCAGTTTGAGGGGTCATGTCGCTGAAGCTTTCTTT. The encoded protein is CASSLRGHVAEAFF.

This clone has only one observation. The chain links TRBV28 to TRBJ2-6, with 7 positions matching TRBD1. With 6 bases clipped from V and 0 bases from J, the junction kept 8 bases outside the gene matches. The CDR3 consists of 17 residues. CDR1 is MDHEN and CDR2 is SYDVKM in the germline V gene. The CDR3 coding sequence is TGTGCCAGCAGCTCTAGGGGACAGAGCTCTGGGGCCAACGTCCTGACTTTC. Its translation: CASSSRGQSSGANVLTF. The whole variable domain, remainder taken from reference TRBV28 and TRBJ2-6, is DVKVTQSSRYLVKRTGEKVFLECVQDMDHENMFWYRQDPGLGLRLIYFSYDVKMKEKGDIPEGYSVSREKKERFSLILESASTNQTSMYLCASSSRGQSSGANVLTFGAGSRLTVL.

The chain joins TRBV28 to TRBJ2-5; TRBD1 matches 9 bases. V dropped 7 bases and J dropped 5; count of bases not matched to a gene: 8. This CDR3 has 14 residues. Germline V gives CDR1 MDHEN, CDR2 SYDVKM. The CDR3 spells CASNPPTGGETQYF. In DNA form, the CDR3 reads TGTGCCAGCAATCCACCGACAGGGGGTGAGACCCAGTACTTC.

The chain links TRBV7-3 to TRBJ2-2; D perhaps matches TRBD1 (6 bases). CDR1 and CDR2 (germline): SGHTA, FQGTGA. CDR3 length: 15 residues. V was pared by 5 bases and J by 1 base, with 11 bases between. For the CDR3, the DNA is TGTGCCAGCAGCCCTGGGGGCGGGAACACCGGGGAGCTGTTTTTT. Translating it yields CASSPGGGNTGELFF.

As to this clone: Germline and junction disagree at one end, which may indicate a read error. This chain connects TRBV5-5 to TRBJ1-1; a possible D gene is TRBD1 (5 bases). Germline V gene data show CDR1 as SGHKS and CDR2 as YYEKEE (reference sequence). The CDR3 has 16 amino acids. In DNA form, the CDR3 reads TGTGCCAGCAGGCTCAATGGGTCCCCAGGGAACACCGAAGCTTTCTTT. Encoded protein: CASRLNGSPGNTEAFF.

The rearrangement joins TRBV6-1 to TRBJ1-1, with D perhaps matching TRBD1 (6 bases). CDR3 length: 13 amino acids. Trimming removed 6 bases from V and 3 bases from J, with 11 bases in between. Germline V gene lookup returns CDR1 MNHNS and CDR2 SASEGT. Here the CDR3 reads CASRSGQYTEAFF. CDR3 nucleotide sequence: TGTGCCAGCAGATCAGGACAGTACACTGAAGCTTTCTTT.

The chain recombines TRBV7-3 with TRBJ2-3, with TRBD1 matching over 7 bases. The CDR3 length is 14 residues. Germline V gives CDR1 SGHTA, CDR2 FQGTGA. The ends lost 5 bases at V and 3 bases at J; junction bases unmatched: 5. In DNA form, the CDR3 reads TGTGCCAGCAGCCCTCAGACAGGGACAGATACGCAGTATTTT. Protein: CASSPQTGTDTQYF.

V gene TRBV30 combines with J gene TRBJ2-2; 7 nucleotides agree with TRBD1. Germline CDR1 is GTSNPN and CDR2 is SVGIG (reference sequence). The CDR3 spans 16 residues. After removal of 2 bases from V and 3 bases from J, the junction contained 9 bases not matched to a gene. The CDR3 nucleotides read TGTGCCTGGAGTCTGATAGGGGGCGCGGACACCGGGGAGCTGTTTTTT. This encodes CAWSLIGGADTGELFF.

The chain is built from TRBV6-1 and TRBJ1-1, with D maybe TRBD1 (5 bases). With 3 bases removed from V and 6 bases from J, the gap between germline ends came to 17 bases. The germline V gene encodes CDR1 MNHNS and CDR2 SASEGT. This CDR3 has 15 amino acids. DNA for the CDR3: TGTGCCAGCAGTGAGCAATCTTTCAGGGTCGCTGAAGCTTTCTTT. As protein: CASSEQSFRVAEAFF.

This clone appeared once. This chain uses TRBV18 with TRBJ2-2; the D is unclear. Per the germline V gene, CDR1 is KGHSH and CDR2 is LQKENI. The CDR3 covers 16 residues. Trimming removed 2 bases at V and 2 bases at J, with 12 bases between. The CDR3 here is CASSPLVGRNTGELFF. The CDR3 region has the DNA TGTGCCAGCTCACCATTAGTCGGAAGAAACACCGGGGAGCTGTTTTTT.

Here the CDR3 reads CASSRPIGNRDRGPLNYGYTF. CDR3 nucleotides: TGCGCCAGCAGCCGCCCCATAGGGAACCGGGACAGGGGCCCATTAAACTATGGCTACACCTTC. This sequence joins TRBV4-1 and TRBJ1-2; 10 bases agree with TRBD1. The germline CDR1 and CDR2 sequences are MGHRA and YSYEKL. The CDR3 is 21 amino acids. J gave up 2 bases and V 4 bases, and 22 bases lay outside the gene matches.

The chain has TRBV9 and TRBJ2-3; 7 nucleotides agree with TRBD2. This CDR3 has 14 amino acids. Germline CDR1 reads SGDLS; CDR2 reads YYNGEE. Unmatched junction bases numbered 5, after V lost 7 bases and J lost 0 bases. The CDR3 coding sequence is TGTGCCAGCTCCGAGCGGGGTAGCACAGATACGCAGTATTTT. Translating gives CASSERGSTDTQYF.

The J gene is TRBJ1-2, the V gene TRBV29-1; D is uncertain. Per germline, CDR1 SQVTM and CDR2 ANQGSEA. The CDR3 is made up of 14 amino acids. The V end was cut by 1 base, the J end by 4 bases, with 13 bases between. CDR3 nucleotide sequence: TGCAGCGTTGAAGGGGGATGGCTGGGCTATGGCTACACCTTC. Its protein is CSVEGGWLGYGYTF. Together with reference TRBV29-1 and TRBJ1-2, the CDR3 gives the full variable domain: SAVISQKPSRDICQRGTSLTIQCQVDSQVTMMFWYRQQPGQSLTLIATANQGSEATYESGFVIDKFPISRPNLTFSTLTVSNMSPEDSSIYLCSVEGGWLGYGYTFGSGTRLTVV.

V is TRBV28 and J is TRBJ1-2; 9 bases align to TRBD1. The CDR3 has 15 amino acids. Germline V gene sequence: CDR1 MDHEN, CDR2 SYDVKM. Trimming took 5 bases from V and 8 from J; bases not matched to a gene: 12. The CDR3 DNA is TGTGCCAGCAGTGCGGGACAGGGAGCGTTTGAAGGCTACACCTTC. It is translated as CASSAGQGAFEGYTF.

V is TRBV6-6 and J is TRBJ1-2, with no clear D. Trimming stripped 6 bases from V and 8 bases from J, with 7 bases between. In germline, CDR1 is MNHNY, CDR2 SVGAGI (reference sequence). The CDR3 runs to 10 residues. CDR3 amino acids: CASSPGGYTF. CDR3 in DNA: TGTGCCAGCAGCCCGGGAGGCTACACCTTC.

V gene TRBV10-3 combines with J gene TRBJ1-3; 12 nucleotides agree with TRBD1. J gave up 8 bases and V 6 bases, and 5 bases lay outside the gene matches. Germline V gives CDR1 ENHRY, CDR2 SYGVKD. There are 14 residues in the CDR3. The CDR3 sequence is CAISGTGGLDTIYF. CDR3 coding DNA: TGTGCCATCAGCGGGACAGGGGGCCTAGACACCATATATTTT.

This clone was counted once. The chain has TRBV30 and TRBJ1-2; D is ambiguous. The CDR3 length is 13 residues. Trimming cost V 4 bases and J 4 bases, with 13 bases left between them. Germline assignment: CDR1 GTSNPN and CDR2 SVGIG (reference sequence). The CDR3 nucleotides read TGTGCCTGGAATTCAGGACGTGGCTATGGCTACACCTTC. Its protein is CAWNSGRGYGYTF.

In DNA, the CDR3 is TGTGCCAGCAGTGTTGGCAGTTCCTACGAGCAGTACTTC. Amino acid sequence: CASSVGSSYEQYF. The rearrangement uses TRBV6-1 and TRBJ2-7, with D unclear. The CDR3 consists of 13 residues. Germline assignment: CDR1 MNHNS and CDR2 SASEGT. V lost 4 bases, J lost 1 base, and 8 bases lay in between.